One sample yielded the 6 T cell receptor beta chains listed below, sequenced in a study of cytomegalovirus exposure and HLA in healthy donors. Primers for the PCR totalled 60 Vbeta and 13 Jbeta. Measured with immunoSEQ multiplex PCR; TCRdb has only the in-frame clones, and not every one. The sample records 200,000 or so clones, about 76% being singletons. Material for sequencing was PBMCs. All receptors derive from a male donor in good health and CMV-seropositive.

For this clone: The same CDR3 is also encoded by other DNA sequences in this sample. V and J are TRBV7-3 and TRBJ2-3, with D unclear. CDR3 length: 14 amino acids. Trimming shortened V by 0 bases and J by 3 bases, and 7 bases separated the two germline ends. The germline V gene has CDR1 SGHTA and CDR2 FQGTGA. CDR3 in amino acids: CASSLTPGTDTQYF. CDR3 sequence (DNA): TGTGCCAGCAGCTTAACTCCCGGGACAGATACGCAGTATTTT.

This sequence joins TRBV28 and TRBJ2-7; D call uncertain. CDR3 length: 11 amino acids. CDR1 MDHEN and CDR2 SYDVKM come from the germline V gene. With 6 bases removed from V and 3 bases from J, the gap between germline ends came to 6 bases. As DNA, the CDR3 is TGTGCCAGCAGGCGCGACTACGAGCAGTACTTC. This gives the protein CASRRDYEQYF.

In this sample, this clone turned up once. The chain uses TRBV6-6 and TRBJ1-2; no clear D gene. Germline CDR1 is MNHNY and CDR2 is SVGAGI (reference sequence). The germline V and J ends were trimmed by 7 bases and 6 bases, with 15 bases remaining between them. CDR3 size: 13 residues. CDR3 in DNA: TGTGCCAGCACATCCCAATTCGGGGATGGCTACACCTTC. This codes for CASTSQFGDGYTF.

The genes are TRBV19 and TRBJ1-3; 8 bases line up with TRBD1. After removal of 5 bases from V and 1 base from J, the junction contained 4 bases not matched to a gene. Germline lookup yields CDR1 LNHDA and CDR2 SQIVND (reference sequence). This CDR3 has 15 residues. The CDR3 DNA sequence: TGTGCCAGTAGTGACAGGGGAGGTTCTGGAAACACCATATATTTT. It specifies CASSDRGGSGNTIYF.

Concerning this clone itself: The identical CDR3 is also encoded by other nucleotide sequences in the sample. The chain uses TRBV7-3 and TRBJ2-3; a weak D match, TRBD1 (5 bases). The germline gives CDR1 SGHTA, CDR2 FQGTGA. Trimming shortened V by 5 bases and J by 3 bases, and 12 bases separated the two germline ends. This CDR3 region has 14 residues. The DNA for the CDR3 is TGTGCCAGCAGCCTCACAGGCGGTACAGATACGCAGTATTTT. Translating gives CASSLTGGTDTQYF.

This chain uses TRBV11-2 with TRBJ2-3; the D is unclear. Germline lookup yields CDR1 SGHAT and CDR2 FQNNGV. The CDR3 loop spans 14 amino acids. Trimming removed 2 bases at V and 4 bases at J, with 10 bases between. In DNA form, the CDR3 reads TGTGCCAGCAGCTTAATCTCAGATGCAGATACGCAGTATTTT. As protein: CASSLISDADTQYF.